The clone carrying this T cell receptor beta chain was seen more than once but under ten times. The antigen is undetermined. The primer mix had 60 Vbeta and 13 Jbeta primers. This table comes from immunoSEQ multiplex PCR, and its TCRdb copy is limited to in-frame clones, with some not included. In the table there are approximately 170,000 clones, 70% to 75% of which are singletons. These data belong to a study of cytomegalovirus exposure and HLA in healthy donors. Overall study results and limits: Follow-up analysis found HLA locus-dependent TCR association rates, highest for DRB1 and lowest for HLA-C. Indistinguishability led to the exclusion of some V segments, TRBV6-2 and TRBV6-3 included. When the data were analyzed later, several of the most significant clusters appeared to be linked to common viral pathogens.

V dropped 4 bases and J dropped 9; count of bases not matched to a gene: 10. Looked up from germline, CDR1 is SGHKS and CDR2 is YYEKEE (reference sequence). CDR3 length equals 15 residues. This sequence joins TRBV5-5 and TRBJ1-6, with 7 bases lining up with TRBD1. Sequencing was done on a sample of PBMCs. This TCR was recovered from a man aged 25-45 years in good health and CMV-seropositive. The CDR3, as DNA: TGTGCCAGCAGCCTCTCGACAGGGATTATTTCACCCCTCCACTTT. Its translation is CASSLSTGIISPLHF.